These 29 T cell receptor beta chains share one sample of origin, sequenced in a study of blood T cell repertoires in COVID-19. The assay was immunoSEQ multiplex PCR, and TCRdb's table has in-frame clones only and misses some. The table lists 200,000 to 300,000 clones, approximately 83% of them singletons. The sample consisted of PBMCs or T cells enriched from blood (not recorded which). The receptors shown here come from a woman in her thirties or forties with acute COVID-19.

The V gene is TRBV19, the J gene TRBJ1-2; TRBD1 matches 7 bases. CDR1 LNHDA and CDR2 SQIVND come from the germline V gene (reference sequence). CDR3 length: 14 amino acids. The trim removed 3 bases at V and 4 bases at J, leaving 5 bases unmatched. CDR3 residues: CASSMTGRPYGYTF. CDR3 nucleotides: TGTGCCAGTAGTATGACAGGGAGACCCTATGGCTACACCTTC.

The CDR3 region is CASSLKRTGSDPYEQYF. As DNA, the CDR3 is TGTGCCAGCAGTCTTAAACGGACGGGGAGTGATCCCTACGAGCAGTACTTC. The gene calls are TRBV6-2 or TRBV6-3 and TRBJ2-7; tentatively, D is TRBD2 (5 bases). The CDR3 covers 17 residues. Between the trimmed V and J ends, which lost 5 bases and 2 bases, there was a span of 22 bases. Germline CDR1 and CDR2: MNHEY and SVGEGT.

Of note for this clone: One end of the junction fails to match germline, which may point to a read error. The chain couples TRBV25-1 to TRBJ1-6; perhaps TRBD1 as D (6 bases). The CDR3 runs 13 residues. Germline-derived CDR1 and CDR2 are MGHDK and SYGVNS. Here the CDR3 DNA reads TGTGCCAGCAGTGAGGGGGGGGGCGCGTTACCCGCCTTT. Translated: CASSEGGGALPAF.

The gene calls are TRBV11-3 and TRBJ2-2; D perhaps matches TRBD2 (5 bases). Germline V gene data show CDR1 as SGHNT and CDR2 as YENEEA. The ends were cut back, 4 bases at V and 0 bases at J, with 6 bases in the middle. This CDR3 region has 14 residues. CDR3 residues: CASSYGANTGELFF. DNA of the CDR3: TGTGCCAGCAGCTACGGGGCGAACACCGGGGAGCTGTTTTTT. Combining the CDR3 with reference TRBV11-3 and TRBJ2-2 gives the whole variable domain EAGVVQSPRYKIIEKKQPVAFWCNPISGHNTLYWYLQNLGQGPELLIRYENEEAVDDSQLPKDRFSAERLKGVDSTLKIQPAELGDSAVYLCASSYGANTGELFFGEGSRLTVL.

The chain recombines TRBV2 with TRBJ1-4; 7 bases line up with TRBD1. The CDR3 has 17 amino acids. V dropped 2 bases and J dropped 4; count of bases not matched to a gene: 10. In germline, CDR1 is SNHLY, CDR2 FYNNEI. The CDR3, as DNA: TGTGCCAGCAGTGAATATTCCTTTTGGGACAGTAATGAAAAACTGTTTTTT. This sequence encodes CASSEYSFWDSNEKLFF.

The genes are TRBV29-1 and TRBJ2-1; 8 nucleotides line up with TRBD2. CDR1 is SQVTM, CDR2 ANQGSEA, per germline. The CDR3 has 15 residues. With V trimmed by 4 bases and J by 5 bases, 10 bases remained unmatched. CDR3 in amino acids: CSVGELAEINNEQFF. Here the CDR3 DNA reads TGCAGCGTTGGAGAACTAGCGGAGATAAACAATGAGCAGTTCTTC.

The rearrangement joins TRBV5-6 to TRBJ1-4, with 10 bases fitting TRBD1. The V gene end was trimmed by 2 bases and the J gene end by 6 bases; junction bases not matched to a gene: 4. Germline CDR1 is SGHDT and CDR2 is YYEEEE. This CDR3 is built from 15 residues. CDR3 protein: CASSLTGTGDEKLFF. The DNA for the CDR3 is TGTGCCAGCAGCTTAACCGGGACAGGGGATGAAAAACTGTTTTTT.

The chain combines TRBV4-2 with TRBJ1-4; 7 nucleotides align to TRBD1. V was clipped by 2 bases and J by 11 bases; unmatched bases: 11. Germline lookup yields CDR1 LGHNA and CDR2 YNFKEQ. The CDR3 runs 15 residues. This CDR3 reads CASSQKDRKGGKLFF. The DNA of the CDR3 is TGTGCCAGCAGCCAAAAGGACAGGAAAGGCGGGAAACTGTTTTTT.

CDR3 bases: TGTGCCAGCAAAGGTCTCCGGGGGAGGGCCTCTAACGAGCAGTACTTC. Protein product: CASKGLRGRASNEQYF. This sequence joins TRBV2 and TRBJ2-7; 7 bases are a match to TRBD2. This CDR3 is built from 16 residues. V gave up 7 bases and J gave up 5 bases; unmatched junction bases: 17. Germline lookup yields CDR1 SNHLY and CDR2 FYNNEI.

The chain carries TRBV19 and TRBJ1-5, with 7 bases that match TRBD1. The CDR3 covers 13 residues. Germline V CDR1 and CDR2: LNHDA, SQIVND (reference sequence). The V gene end was trimmed by 6 bases and the J gene end by 6 bases; junction bases not matched to a gene: 5. The CDR3 coding sequence is TGTGCCAGTAGCGGACAGGTCCTTCAGCCCCAGCATTTT. Protein: CASSGQVLQPQHF. The entire variable domain, with the rest obtained from reference TRBV19 and TRBJ1-5, is as follows: DGGITQSPKYLFRKEGQNVTLSCEQNLNHDAMYWYRQDPGQGLRLIYYSQIVNDFQKGDIAEGYSVSREKKESFPLTVTSAQKNPTAFYLCASSGQVLQPQHFGDGTRLSIL.

The chain is built from TRBV5-1 and TRBJ2-7; D may be TRBD2 (5 bases). The germline V and J ends were trimmed by 2 bases and 2 bases, with 20 bases remaining between them. The CDR3 consists of 17 residues. Germline lookup yields CDR1 SGHRS and CDR2 YFSETQ. CDR3 DNA sequence: TGCGCCAGCAGCTTAGGTCCCACTAGTAACTTGGCCTACGAGCAGTACTTC. Encoded protein: CASSLGPTSNLAYEQYF.

This clone was seen just once. The chain combines TRBV13 with TRBJ2-7, with TRBD1 matching over 8 bases. V lost 2 bases, J lost 2 bases, and 5 bases stayed unmatched. This CDR3 comprises 15 residues. Germline assignment: CDR1 PRHDT and CDR2 FYEKMQ (reference sequence). The CDR3 bases are TGTGCCAGCAGCTTATATGGACAGGGCCCCTACGAGCAGTACTTC. It translates to CASSLYGQGPYEQYF.

This chain connects TRBV7-9 to TRBJ1-4; TRBD1 matches at 10 bases. Germline assignment: CDR1 SEHNR and CDR2 FQNEAQ (reference sequence). The CDR3 extends over 18 amino acids. The trim removed 1 base at V and 0 bases at J, leaving 5 bases unmatched. In DNA, the CDR3 is TGTGCCAGCAGCTTAGGGGACAGGGGCCCCTCAACTAATGAAAAACTGTTTTTT. Protein product: CASSLGDRGPSTNEKLFF. Complete variable domain (other parts from reference TRBV7-9 and TRBJ1-4): DTGVSQNPRHKITKRGQNVTFRCDPISEHNRLYWYRQTLGQGPEFLTYFQNEAQLEKSRLLSDRFSAERPKGSFSTLEIQRTEQGDSAMYLCASSLGDRGPSTNEKLFFGSGTQLSVL.

The V and J genes are TRBV2 and TRBJ1-2, with D tentatively TRBD1 (5 bases). Germline V gene lookup returns CDR1 SNHLY and CDR2 FYNNEI. CDR3 length: 13 residues. Trimming cost V 4 bases and J 4 bases, with 10 bases left between them. CDR3 protein: CASSARVSYGYTF. CDR3 nucleotides: TGTGCCAGCAGTGCCAGGGTATCCTATGGCTACACCTTC.

Only a few counts were recorded for this clone. The V gene is TRBV3-1 (or the pseudogene TRBV3-2), the J gene TRBJ2-7; 12 bases agree with TRBD2. The J segment lost 3 bases and the V segment lost 0 bases, leaving 21 bases of the junction unmatched. Germline-derived CDR1 and CDR2 are LGHDT and YNNKEL (reference sequence). There are 22 residues in the CDR3. CDR3 in amino acids: CASSQEGAGELAGGDLGYEQYF. The CDR3 coding sequence is TGTGCCAGCAGCCAAGAGGGGGCTGGGGAGCTAGCGGGAGGGGACCTTGGCTACGAGCAGTACTTC.

The rearrangement uses TRBV9 and TRBJ2-7; 7 bases align to TRBD2. The length of the CDR3 is 14 residues. Germline lookup yields CDR1 SGDLS and CDR2 YYNGEE. The trim removed 0 bases at V and 3 bases at J, leaving 3 bases unmatched. Here the CDR3 reads CASSVGGLDYEQYF. The DNA for the CDR3 is TGTGCCAGCAGCGTAGGAGGACTAGACTACGAGCAGTACTTC. The variable domain in full, completed from reference TRBV9 and TRBJ2-7, reads DSGVTQTPKHLITATGQRVTLRCSPRSGDLSVYWYQQSLDQGLQFLIQYYNGEERAKGNILERFSAQQFPDLHSELNLSSLELGDSALYFCASSVGGLDYEQYFGPGTRLTVT.

V gene TRBV29-1 combines with J gene TRBJ2-5, with D possibly being TRBD2 (6 bases). The CDR3 is 19 amino acids. The germline gives CDR1 SQVTM, CDR2 ANQGSEA. Deletions cut 1 base from V and 2 bases from J, with 26 bases between. The CDR3 DNA reads as TGCAGCGTTGAAGTCGGCGGAGGGCAGGATCACCTATATCAAGAGACCCAGTACTTC. Protein sequence: CSVEVGGGQDHLYQETQYF. The complete variable domain, with remaining parts taken from reference TRBV29-1 and TRBJ2-5, reads SAVISQKPSRDICQRGTSLTIQCQVDSQVTMMFWYRQQPGQSLTLIATANQGSEATYESGFVIDKFPISRPNLTFSTLTVSNMSPEDSSIYLCSVEVGGGQDHLYQETQYFGPGTRLLVL.

The J gene is TRBJ1-2, the V gene TRBV6-5; D is unclear. The CDR3 is made up of 13 amino acids. Germline V lookup: CDR1 MNHEY, CDR2 SVGAGI. Trimming took 4 bases from V and 10 from J, leaving 16 bases between them. The CDR3 is CASSFTRSADYTF. DNA for the CDR3: TGTGCCAGCAGTTTCACCCGATCCGCGGACTACACCTTC.

This sequence joins TRBV5-6 and TRBJ2-1, with D perhaps TRBD2 (5 bases). CDR3 length: 16 amino acids. V dropped 1 base and J dropped 0 bases, with 11 bases sitting between them. CDR1 and CDR2 (germline): SGHDT, YYEEEE. CDR3 nucleotide sequence: TGTGCCAGCAGCTTGCGAGGGATGAGCTCCTACAATGAGCAGTTCTTC. Protein: CASSLRGMSSYNEQFF.

The CDR3: CASSQEAGWADTQYF. DNA of the CDR3: TGTGCCAGCAGCCAAGAGGCAGGATGGGCAGATACGCAGTATTTT. The chain employs TRBV3-1 (or the pseudogene TRBV3-2) and TRBJ2-3; D unclear. The CDR3 covers 15 residues. Trimming left V 0 bases short and J 4 bases short, with 11 bases between. The germline gives CDR1 LGHDT, CDR2 YNNKEL (reference sequence).

The chain combines TRBV29-1 with TRBJ2-7; tentative D call: TRBD2 (6 bases). The ends were cut back, 1 base at V and 2 bases at J, with 15 bases in the middle. The germline CDR1 and CDR2 sequences are SQVTM and ANQGSEA. The CDR3 is made up of 15 amino acids. CDR3 amino acids: CSVEVVLAQTYEQYF. In DNA, the CDR3 is TGCAGCGTTGAAGTGGTCCTAGCGCAAACCTACGAGCAGTACTTC.

V and J are TRBV5-1 and TRBJ2-1, with TRBD2 matching over 7 bases. The CDR3 loop spans 13 amino acids. Germline V lookup: CDR1 SGHRS, CDR2 YFSETQ. V dropped 4 bases and J dropped 9; count of bases not matched to a gene: 7. In DNA, the CDR3 is TGCGCCAGCAGCGTCACTAGCGCAAGTGAGCAGTTCTTC. Translation gives CASSVTSASEQFF. Full variable domain (remainder filled in from reference TRBV5-1 and TRBJ2-1): KAGVTQTPRYLIKTRGQQVTLSCSPISGHRSVSWYQQTPGQGLQFLFEYFSETQRNKGNFPGRFSGRQFSNSRSEMNVSTLELGDSALYLCASSVTSASEQFFGPGTRLTVL.

The sample holds one count of this clone. V usage is TRBV6-5 and J usage is TRBJ1-1, with TRBD1 matching over 8 bases. The CDR3 is 13 amino acids. V shed 2 bases, J shed 7 bases, and the junction held 3 bases outside the gene matches. Germline CDR1 MNHEY, CDR2 SVGAGI. CDR3 amino acids: CASSYGQGNEAFF. The CDR3 DNA sequence: TGTGCCAGCAGTTACGGACAGGGCAATGAAGCTTTCTTT.

On this clone: Other DNA sequences in this specimen translate into the identical CDR3. The chain employs TRBV7-3 and TRBJ2-2; 13 positions match TRBD2. The ends lost 5 bases at V and 4 bases at J; junction bases unmatched: 7. CDR3 length: 17 amino acids. Germline-derived CDR1 and CDR2 are SGHTA and FQGTGA. The CDR3 sequence: CASSLLAGGPGTGELFF. The CDR3 DNA reads as TGTGCCAGCAGCCTACTAGCGGGAGGGCCGGGCACCGGGGAGCTGTTTTTT.

This clone has a handful of counts. This chain links TRBV6-2 or TRBV6-3 with TRBJ2-7, with 13 bases aligning to TRBD2. There are 16 residues in the CDR3. The V gene's germline CDR1 is MNHEY and CDR2 SVGEGT. V shed 5 bases and J 5 bases; nucleotides not matched to a gene: 9. The CDR3: CASSGGGLAGPHEQYF. CDR3 sequence (DNA): TGTGCCAGCAGTGGAGGGGGACTAGCGGGGCCCCACGAGCAGTACTTC.

A single count supports this clone. The J gene is TRBJ2-1, the V gene TRBV7-8; D unresolved. Between the trimmed V and J ends, which lost 5 bases and 7 bases, there was a span of 12 bases. The V gene's germline CDR1 is SGHVS and CDR2 FQNEAQ. The CDR3 is made up of 13 amino acids. DNA for the CDR3: TGTGCCAGCAGCACCGGTCACGGGAATGAGCAGTTCTTC. It encodes CASSTGHGNEQFF.

The V call is TRBV2, the J call TRBJ2-4; the D is unclear. V was trimmed by 8 bases and J by 4 bases, leaving 6 bases between them. Germline loops: CDR1 SNHLY, CDR2 FYNNEI. The CDR3 has 11 residues. CDR3 coding DNA: TGTGCCAGCGCAGTGAAAAACATTCAGTACTTC. This codes for CASAVKNIQYF.

V usage is TRBV10-3 and J usage is TRBJ2-2, with a possible D match to TRBD1 (7 bases). The CDR3 has 17 residues. CDR1 and CDR2 from the germline V gene are ENHRY and SYGVKD. With 2 bases removed from V and 0 bases from J, the gap between germline ends came to 13 bases. The CDR3 loop reads CAISEGGGGSNTGELFF. DNA for the CDR3: TGTGCCATCAGTGAGGGAGGAGGGGGCTCGAACACCGGGGAGCTGTTTTTT.

This clone has a handful of counts. The CDR3 here is CATSDRRQGAYGYTF. The CDR3 DNA is TGTGCCACCAGTGACCGTAGACAGGGCGCCTATGGCTACACCTTC. V is TRBV24-1 and J is TRBJ1-2; TRBD1 aligns across 7 bases. Looked up from germline, CDR1 is KGHDR and CDR2 is SFDVKD. This CDR3 region has 15 residues. Germline trimming cut 4 bases from V and 4 bases from J; bases unmatched to any gene: 8.